Below are 5 T cell receptor beta chains sequenced from a single sample in a study of shared clonotypes between healthy human individuals. Produced via immunoSEQ multiplex PCR; TCRdb's table is partial and in-frame only. This table has millions of clones, about 93% appearing once. CD45RO negativity and positive selection for CCR7 defined naive CD8 cells, a population that excluded terminally differentiated effector memory CD45RA+ cells. Sample: naive CD8+ T cells from PBMCs. The receptor source for this set is a man younger than 35 in good health. Some clones in this sample may be carry-over from other donors' samples.

The CDR3 spells CASSLGRWAGAENEQFF. The DNA for the CDR3 is TGTGCCAGCAGCTTAGGACGGTGGGCGGGAGCAGAGAATGAGCAGTTCTTC. The chain couples TRBV11-3 to TRBJ2-1, with TRBD2 matching 7 bases. This CDR3 is built from 17 residues. The V segment lost 1 base and the J segment 7 bases; nucleotides outside the gene matches: 13. In germline, CDR1 is SGHNT, CDR2 YENEEA.

The chain recombines TRBV6-5 with TRBJ2-5; D gene ambiguous. Germline loops: CDR1 MNHEY, CDR2 SVGAGI. The CDR3 loop spans 14 amino acids. Trimming pared 7 bases from V and 2 bases from J, leaving 14 bases between. The CDR3 loop is CASTLGPLQETQYF. In nucleotides, the CDR3 is TGTGCCAGCACCCTCGGCCCCCTGCAAGAGACCCAGTACTTC.

This chain links TRBV11-2 with TRBJ2-1; the D gene could be TRBD1 or TRBD2 (5 bases each). The CDR3 extends over 12 amino acids. CDR1 is SGHAT and CDR2 is FQNNGV in the germline V gene. Trimming left V 4 bases short and J 5 bases short, with 6 bases between. The CDR3 nucleotides read TGTGCCAGCAGCTGGGGGAACAATGAGCAGTTCTTC. This encodes CASSWGNNEQFF. The entire variable domain, with the rest obtained from reference TRBV11-2 and TRBJ2-1, is as follows: EAGVAQSPRYKIIEKRQSVAFWCNPISGHATLYWYQQILGQGPKLLIQFQNNGVVDDSQLPKDRFSAERLKGVDSTLKIQPAKLEDSAVYLCASSWGNNEQFFGPGTRLTVL.

This clone was recorded once. The chain employs TRBV9 and TRBJ2-7; D gene uncertain. Deletions cut 3 bases from V and 1 base from J, with 8 bases between. Looked up from germline, CDR1 is SGDLS and CDR2 is YYNGEE. CDR3 length equals 13 residues. The chain's CDR3 is CASSDTLSYEQYF. CDR3 DNA: TGTGCCAGCAGCGATACCTTATCCTACGAGCAGTACTTC.

The chain uses TRBV27 and TRBJ2-1; TRBD2 is a possible D gene (6 bases). The CDR3 is 16 residues long. Germline assignment: CDR1 MNHEY and CDR2 SMNVEV (reference sequence). V lost 5 bases and J 7 bases, leaving 21 bases between the germline ends. CDR3: CASSEPGGYTSNEQFF. The CDR3, as DNA: TGTGCCAGCAGTGAACCTGGAGGGTACACCTCTAATGAGCAGTTCTTC.